A selection of T cell receptor beta chains follows, all from one sample in a study of T cell responses to AZD1222 COVID-19 vaccine. The protocol was immunoSEQ multiplex PCR, while the TCRdb copy is restricted to in-frame clones and leaves out a portion. Of 65,000 to 75,000 clones listed, around three quarters are singletons. Sequencing used peripheral blood, obtained 28 days after the second AZD1222 dose. Receptor source: an adult who received the AZD1222 COVID-19 vaccine. Each CDR3 is given without its conserved first and last residue. A D gene is named only where the DNA matches it firmly.

D gene	V gene	J gene	CDR3 protein
.	TRBV7-9	TRBJ2-5	ASSLGGPRVQETQY
.	TRBV5-1	TRBJ2-2	ASVPRDTHTGELF
.	TRBV7-2	TRBJ1-5	ASSLSWEYSNQPQH
.	TRBV25-1	TRBJ2-5	ASKGLGSETQY
TRBD1	TRBV28	TRBJ1-1	ASRKGTGVNTEAF
TRBD1	TRBV19	TRBJ1-6	ASSFDRANSPLH
.	TRBV5-1	TRBJ2-1	ASSRALAVDNEQF
.	TRBV9	TRBJ2-2	ASGREIGTGELF
TRBD2	TRBV9	TRBJ2-2	ASSVDGRVTGELF
.	TRBV28	TRBJ2-7	ASSLSGDNGPRGN
.	TRBV7-8	TRBJ2-7	ASSLEGQGIYYEQY
.	TRBV6-2/TRBV6-3	TRBJ1-5	ASSLVPGSSNQPQH
.	TRBV7-3	TRBJ2-2	ASSQNQGNTGELF
.	TRBV3-1/TRBV3-2	TRBJ2-7	ASSQVSALSYEQY
TRBD2	TRBV28	TRBJ2-1	ASSFGGRGNEQF
.	TRBV18	TRBJ2-4	ASSPPPGGENIQY
.	TRBV27	TRBJ2-7	ASRTGTEQY
TRBD1	TRBV30	TRBJ1-5	AWGGQGVSPQH
TRBD2	TRBV6-5	TRBJ2-1	ASRYLAGGINEQF
.	TRBV9	TRBJ2-7	ASSTGPAAPQYEQY
.	TRBV18	TRBJ2-3	ASSPLLFTDTQY
.	TRBV5-1	TRBJ2-1	ASSLEAGYNEQF
TRBD1	TRBV30	TRBJ2-2	AWDGTANTGELF
TRBD2	TRBV13	TRBJ2-1	ASSLSGRMNEQF
TRBD1	TRBV4-3	TRBJ2-7	ASSHAPGQGTGEQY
.	TRBV7-9	TRBJ1-2	ASSPPGSLRGYT
.	TRBV4-3	TRBJ1-1	ASSQEGRGNTEAF
.	TRBV19	TRBJ1-2	ASSIWGSGYT
TRBD2	TRBV7-2	TRBJ2-7	ASSSGTSEYEQY
TRBD1	TRBV19	TRBJ1-3	ATGTGTNTIY
.	TRBV18	TRBJ2-1	ASSPGGSYNEQF
.	TRBV28	TRBJ1-1	ASSPHGHDTEAF
.	TRBV4-3	TRBJ1-4	ASSQVRTTNEKLF
TRBD1	TRBV2	TRBJ2-7	ASTVGQGGYEQY
TRBD2	TRBV19	TRBJ2-3	ASSGAGASTDTQY
.	TRBV11-2	TRBJ2-6	ASSLVSGANVLT
TRBD2	TRBV30	TRBJ2-5	AWSELLAGGPETQY
.	TRBV10-3	TRBJ1-3	AIKPQGGTGNTIY
TRBD1	TRBV10-3	TRBJ2-7	AISESTWDRDTYEQY
.	TRBV14	TRBJ2-1	ASSQGVGRGSYNEQF
.	TRBV7-9	TRBJ2-7	ASSHGLGPSEQY
.	TRBV19	TRBJ2-7	ASSVLPGTHYEQY
TRBD1	TRBV15	TRBJ2-2	ATSRGWGTANTGELF
.	TRBV5-8	TRBJ2-2	ASSLALTENTGELF
.	TRBV5-1	TRBJ1-3	ASTERGTSGNTIY
.	TRBV7-9	TRBJ1-3	ASSLDAHSGNTIY
.	TRBV6-5	TRBJ2-1	ASSYRGREHEQF
.	TRBV2	TRBJ1-5	ASSVEGNNQPQH
.	TRBV7-3	TRBJ2-5	ASSDTPQETQY
.	TRBV29-1	TRBJ2-5	SVEKDSLQETQY
.	TRBV3-1/TRBV3-2	TRBJ1-2	ASSQDLPEMRGYT
TRBD1	TRBV5-4	TRBJ2-7	ASSSDLHSTGAYEQY
TRBD2	TRBV27	TRBJ2-3	ASSFGGGAIDTQY
.	TRBV28	TRBJ1-1	ASGRPANTEAF